These 4 T cell receptor beta chains originate from one sample sequenced in a study of identical twins (dated by TCRdb to 2016 to 2017). The library was prepared using 5' RACE. This sample was sequenced with an Illumina HiSeq 2000. TCRdb trimmed public reads at Q25 via fastp, called clones via MiXCR and kept in-frame beta chains. Here each entry gathers all rows of one CDR3 protein and keeps the most common genes and DNA. Here the sample has approximately 620,000 distinct CDR3 sequences; around 8.6% occur a single time. In total, the top ten clones hold 0.98% of the sample. This same sample was also part of a study on yellow fever vaccine responses in identical twins.

The sample consisted of PBMCs. The receptors here all came from a woman aged 18-30 years in good health.

This clonotype was counted at least ten times. This chain links TRBV15 with TRBJ2-7; D not certain. The germline V and J ends were trimmed by 0 bases and 0 bases, with 9 bases remaining between them. The V gene's germline CDR1 is LNHNV and CDR2 YYDKDF (reference sequence). CDR3 length equals 15 residues. In DNA, the CDR3 is TGTGCCACCAGCAGAGATCATGGGGTCTCCTACGAGCAGTACTTC. As protein: CATSRDHGVSYEQYF.

This chain links TRBV2 with TRBJ1-5; D is unresolved. Per germline, CDR1 SNHLY and CDR2 FYNNEI. CDR3 size: 12 residues. Trimming removed 1 base from V and 7 bases from J, with 5 bases in between. CDR3 sequence: CASSEEVQPQHF. The CDR3 DNA reads TGTGCCAGCAGTGAAGAGGTCCAGCCCCAGCATTTT.

This chain links TRBV29-1 with TRBJ2-4, with TRBD2 matching 16 bases. From germline, CDR1 is SQVTM and CDR2 ANQGSEA. J lost 5 bases, V lost 6 bases, and 19 bases had no gene match. This CDR3 region has 20 residues. In DNA, the CDR3 is TGCAGCGTCGTCCCTCTTCGGCCCGGGACTAGCGGGAGGGCCGAAAACATTCAGTACTTC. This gives the protein CSVVPLRPGTSGRAENIQYF.

V is TRBV10-3 and J is TRBJ1-5, with D unclear. The CDR3 is 13 residues long. The germline CDR1 and CDR2 sequences are ENHRY and SYGVKD. V lost 2 bases and J 1 base, leaving 3 bases between the germline ends. In DNA form, the CDR3 reads TGTGCCATCAGTGAGCTAAGCAATCAGCCCCAGCATTTT. This encodes CAISELSNQPQHF.